This T cell receptor (beta chain) originates from a study of shared clonotypes between healthy human individuals. Libraries were prepared by immunoSEQ multiplex PCR; TCRdb keeps only in-frame clonotypes and omits some of them. The sample has 2 million to 2.5 million clones, about 90% seen once; the top ten hold around 0.4%. Each sample came from a Caucasian adult donor living in Nashville, Tennessee. The CDR3 runs 14 residues. Trimming cost V 5 bases and J 4 bases, with 14 bases left between them. Germline CDR1 is SEHNR and CDR2 is FQNEAQ (reference sequence). Sequencing was carried out using naive CD4+ T cells from PBMCs. Subset of the sample: CD45RA+ positively selected. The genes are TRBV7-9 and TRBJ1-1, with a weak D call TRBD1 (5 bases). The receptor was isolated from a man aged 18 to 29 in good health. Some clones in this sample may be carry-over from other donors' samples. CDR3 bases: TGTGCCAGCAGCCCTTGGGGGGGGTCCACTGAAGCTTTCTTT. This encodes CASSPWGGSTEAFF. Full variable domain (outside the CDR3, taken from reference TRBV7-9 and TRBJ1-1): DTGVSQNPRHKITKRGQNVTFRCDPISEHNRLYWYRQTLGQGPEFLTYFQNEAQLEKSRLLSDRFSAERPKGSFSTLEIQRTEQGDSAMYLCASSPWGGSTEAFFGQGTRLTVV.